A single sample is the source of the 25 T cell receptor beta chains below, sequenced in a study of T cell responses to AZD1222 COVID-19 vaccine. Clones were read by immunoSEQ multiplex PCR, and TCRdb kept only the in-frame ones, dropping some. Among approximately 100,000 clones, roughly 91% were seen once, and the ten largest hold over 15%. The sequenced sample was peripheral blood, obtained on day 0 of AZD1222 vaccination. Receptor source: an adult in good health.

V gene TRBV18 combines with J gene TRBJ1-2; D possibly corresponds to TRBD1 (5 bases). The CDR3 consists of 13 residues. Germline CDR1 is KGHSH and CDR2 is LQKENI. V was trimmed by 4 bases and J by 5 bases, leaving 11 bases between them. CDR3 nucleotides: TGTGCCAGCTCACTCCAAGGGGAGTATGGCTACACCTTC. This encodes CASSLQGEYGYTF.

V is TRBV6-1 and J is TRBJ1-2; TRBD1 aligns across 8 bases. CDR3 length: 14 amino acids. V gave up 2 bases and J gave up 6 bases; unmatched junction bases: 5. CDR1 and CDR2 (germline): MNHNS, SASEGT. CDR3 nucleotide sequence: TGTGCCAGCAGTGAACAGGGGGCAAAGGATGGCTACACCTTC. Translated, it gives CASSEQGAKDGYTF.

The chain combines TRBV2 with TRBJ2-1; TRBD2 agrees at 12 bases. From germline, CDR1 is SNHLY and CDR2 FYNNEI. Trimming cost V 1 base and J 14 bases; bases outside gene matches: 12. The CDR3 is 16 residues long. In nucleotides, the CDR3 is TGTGCCAGCAGTGAAGTGACTAGCGGGAGCAAAGAGTCTGAGTTCTTC. This encodes CASSEVTSGSKESEFF. The variable domain in full, with the rest retrieved from reference TRBV2 and TRBJ2-1, is EPEVTQTPSHQVTQMGQEVILRCVPISNHLYFYWYRQILGQKVEFLVSFYNNEISEKSEIFDDQFSVERPDGSNFTLKIRSTKLEDSAMYFCASSEVTSGSKESEFFGPGTRLTVL.

The chain is built from TRBV6-5 and TRBJ2-7; TRBD2 aligns across 9 bases. The germline gives CDR1 MNHEY, CDR2 SVGAGI. V was pared by 7 bases and J by 0 bases, with 7 bases of the junction left unmatched. There are 15 residues in the CDR3. This CDR3 is CASIFSGGLSYEQYF. The CDR3 coding sequence is TGTGCCAGCATCTTTAGCGGGGGCCTCTCCTACGAGCAGTACTTC.

The V gene is TRBV12-5, the J gene TRBJ1-1, with D perhaps TRBD1 (5 bases). The CDR3 covers 16 residues. The germline CDR1 and CDR2 sequences are LGHNT and FRNRAP. Trimming removed 0 bases at V and 3 bases at J, with 14 bases between. CDR3 sequence: CASGLVRGRDYTEAFF. In DNA form, the CDR3 reads TGTGCTAGTGGTTTGGTACGGGGCAGGGACTACACTGAAGCTTTCTTT.

The gene calls are TRBV5-1 and TRBJ2-6, with D maybe TRBD2 (5 bases). This CDR3 comprises 13 residues. The germline V gene has CDR1 SGHRS and CDR2 YFSETQ. Trimming took 6 bases from V and 4 from J, leaving 8 bases between them. The chain's CDR3 is CASTPGGANVLTF. In DNA, the CDR3 is TGCGCCAGCACCCCGGGAGGGGCCAACGTCCTGACTTTC.

This chain links TRBV25-1 with TRBJ2-3; 7 nucleotides line up with TRBD1. Germline V CDR1 and CDR2: MGHDK, SYGVNS. The length of the CDR3 is 14 residues. The J segment lost 0 bases and the V segment lost 7 bases, leaving 4 bases of the junction unmatched. In nucleotides, the CDR3 is TGTGCCAGCACCCAGACAGGGAGCACAGATACGCAGTATTTT. Its translation is CASTQTGSTDTQYF.

The chain links TRBV7-9 to TRBJ2-1; 14 positions match TRBD2. CDR1 and CDR2 (germline): SEHNR, FQNEAQ (reference sequence). This CDR3 has 18 residues. After removal of 5 bases from V and 6 bases from J, the junction contained 12 bases not matched to a gene. CDR3 loop: CASSVGTSGRGVGNEQFF. The CDR3 nucleotides read TGTGCCAGCAGCGTGGGGACTAGCGGGAGAGGTGTGGGCAATGAGCAGTTCTTC.

CDR3 in amino acids: CASSIVQGNDYEQYF. The CDR3 bases are TGTGCCAGTAGTATAGTACAGGGGAACGACTACGAGCAGTACTTC. The chain combines TRBV19 with TRBJ2-7, with 7 nucleotides matching TRBD1. The V gene end was trimmed by 1 base and the J gene end by 3 bases; junction bases not matched to a gene: 6. Germline V gives CDR1 LNHDA, CDR2 SQIVND (reference sequence). The CDR3 totals 15 residues.

The chain has TRBV5-1 and TRBJ1-2, with D perhaps matching TRBD1 (6 bases). CDR1 SGHRS and CDR2 YFSETQ come from the germline V gene. The germline V and J ends were trimmed by 0 bases and 8 bases, with 17 bases remaining between them. The CDR3 totals 15 residues. The CDR3 loop is CASSLGPFNRDGYTF. The CDR3 bases are TGCGCCAGCAGCTTGGGCCCATTCAACAGGGACGGCTACACCTTC. Supplemented by reference TRBV5-1 and TRBJ1-2, the full variable domain reads KAGVTQTPRYLIKTRGQQVTLSCSPISGHRSVSWYQQTPGQGLQFLFEYFSETQRNKGNFPGRFSGRQFSNSRSEMNVSTLELGDSALYLCASSLGPFNRDGYTFGSGTRLTVV.

This sequence joins TRBV10-1 and TRBJ1-3; TRBD1 aligns across 7 bases. Germline V lookup: CDR1 WNHNN, CDR2 SYGVQD (reference sequence). V dropped 6 bases and J dropped 0; count of bases not matched to a gene: 14. The CDR3 has 18 residues. CDR3 protein: CASSSPLRQGPSGNTIYF. CDR3 nucleotides: TGCGCCAGCAGCTCTCCTTTAAGACAGGGTCCCTCTGGAAACACCATATATTTT.

This sequence joins TRBV5-1 and TRBJ1-4, with D possibly being TRBD1 (5 bases). The CDR3 consists of 14 residues. Trimming left V 4 bases short and J 5 bases short, with 12 bases between. The germline V gene encodes CDR1 SGHRS and CDR2 YFSETQ. CDR3 sequence (DNA): TGCGCCAGCAGCACGGGACGGGAAAATGAAAAACTGTTTTTT. Translating gives CASSTGRENEKLFF.

This clone showed up just once. This chain uses TRBV5-1 with TRBJ1-4, with D perhaps TRBD1 (5 bases). This CDR3 region has 16 residues. Germline lookup yields CDR1 SGHRS and CDR2 YFSETQ. The V and J ends lost 4 bases and 5 bases respectively, with 18 bases between them. The DNA of the CDR3 is TGCGCCAGCAGCCCCATCTTTCGGGGGGGAAATGAAAAACTGTTTTTT. Amino acid sequence: CASSPIFRGGNEKLFF.

The CDR3 region is CASSTGQGSPNTGELFF. CDR3 nucleotide sequence: TGTGCCAGCAGCACGGGACAGGGGTCCCCGAACACCGGGGAGCTGTTTTTT. V usage is TRBV11-3 and J usage is TRBJ2-2, with TRBD1 matching over 10 bases. This CDR3 is built from 17 residues. CDR1 and CDR2 (germline): SGHNT, YENEEA. V shed 5 bases and J 0 bases; nucleotides not matched to a gene: 6.

The chain couples TRBV6-1 to TRBJ1-3; D is perhaps TRBD1 (5 bases). CDR3 length: 14 residues. Germline-derived CDR1 and CDR2 are MNHNS and SASEGT. Trimming shortened V by 2 bases and J by 4 bases, and 9 bases separated the two germline ends. CDR3 in DNA: TGTGCCAGCAGTGAAAGGGGTCCGGGAAACACCATATATTTT. Amino acid sequence: CASSERGPGNTIYF.

The genes are TRBV13 and TRBJ1-2; D perhaps matches TRBD1 (5 bases). This CDR3 contains 16 residues. The V gene's germline CDR1 is PRHDT and CDR2 FYEKMQ (reference sequence). V was shortened by 0 bases and J by 5 bases, with 16 bases between the two germline ends. The CDR3 is CASSLGTPGGSYGYTF. The CDR3 DNA reads as TGTGCCAGCAGCTTAGGGACCCCCGGGGGGAGTTATGGCTACACCTTC.

The V call is TRBV15, the J call TRBJ1-1; 8 nucleotides agree with TRBD1. The CDR3 is 19 amino acids. The germline V gene encodes CDR1 LNHNV and CDR2 YYDKDF (reference sequence). The trim removed 2 bases at V and 6 bases at J, leaving 20 bases unmatched. The CDR3 spells CATSRTPGGRGRFASEAFF. The CDR3 nucleotides are TGTGCCACCAGCAGAACCCCAGGGGGCCGAGGAAGGTTTGCGTCTGAAGCTTTCTTT.

The V gene is TRBV5-8, the J gene TRBJ1-5; D possibly corresponds to TRBD1 (5 bases). The germline V gene has CDR1 SGHTS and CDR2 YDEGEE. The germline V and J ends were trimmed by 0 bases and 11 bases, with 12 bases remaining between them. This CDR3 spans 13 amino acids. The CDR3 is CASSLGDERSQHF. The CDR3 DNA sequence: TGTGCCAGCAGCTTGGGGGACGAGAGGTCCCAGCATTTT. Full variable domain (missing parts from reference TRBV5-8 and TRBJ1-5): EAGVTQSPTHLIKTRGQQATLRCSPISGHTSVYWYQQALGLGLQFLLWYDEGEERNRGNFPPRFSGRQFPNYSSELNVNALELEDSALYLCASSLGDERSQHFGDGTRLSIL.

The V and J genes are TRBV5-1 and TRBJ2-1, with D unclear. V was shortened by 4 bases and J by 4 bases, with 9 bases between the two germline ends. The CDR3 is 13 amino acids. CDR1 is SGHRS, CDR2 YFSETQ, per germline. In DNA form, the CDR3 reads TGCGCCAGCAGCCGCGGAAGGTACAATGAGCAGTTCTTC. Its translation is CASSRGRYNEQFF.

The chain employs TRBV11-3 and TRBJ2-2, with 8 bases identical to TRBD1. The CDR3 contains 15 residues. Germline CDR1 is SGHNT and CDR2 is YENEEA. Trimming removed 1 base from V and 7 bases from J; junction bases left unmatched: 5. The CDR3 here is CASSLGQGAIGELFF. DNA for the CDR3: TGTGCCAGCAGCTTAGGCCAGGGGGCGATCGGGGAGCTGTTTTTT. The full variable domain, in which reference TRBV11-3 and TRBJ2-2 provide the parts outside the CDR3, is EAGVVQSPRYKIIEKKQPVAFWCNPISGHNTLYWYLQNLGQGPELLIRYENEEAVDDSQLPKDRFSAERLKGVDSTLKIQPAELGDSAVYLCASSLGQGAIGELFFGEGSRLTVL.

This rearrangement joins TRBV6-5 to TRBJ2-1, with 11 positions matching TRBD2. V gave up 0 bases and J gave up 9 bases; unmatched junction bases: 4. The CDR3 length is 15 residues. Germline loops: CDR1 MNHEY, CDR2 SVGAGI. CDR3 nucleotide sequence: TGTGCCAGCAGTTACTCGTGGACTAGCGGGCCTGAGCAGTTCTTC. It translates to CASSYSWTSGPEQFF.

The V gene is TRBV4-1, the J gene TRBJ2-2; a weak D match, TRBD2 (5 bases). This CDR3 has 15 residues. The V end was cut by 4 bases, the J end by 1 base, with 10 bases between. CDR1 is MGHRA and CDR2 is YSYEKL in the germline V gene. CDR3 sequence reads: CASSPPGLNTGELFF. The DNA for the CDR3 is TGCGCCAGCAGCCCCCCCGGACTGAACACCGGGGAGCTGTTTTTT.

The chain employs TRBV5-6 and TRBJ1-3; D may be TRBD1 (5 bases). Trimming removed 4 bases from V and 0 bases from J, with 11 bases in between. Germline V gene data show CDR1 as SGHDT and CDR2 as YYEEEE. The CDR3 spans 15 residues. CDR3 loop: CASSRQQISGNTIYF. CDR3 DNA sequence: TGTGCCAGCAGCCGACAGCAAATCTCTGGAAACACCATATATTTT.

The chain is built from TRBV25-1 and TRBJ2-1; 9 bases are shared with TRBD1. Germline CDR1 reads MGHDK; CDR2 reads SYGVNS. The J segment lost 7 bases and the V segment lost 8 bases, leaving 18 bases of the junction unmatched. The CDR3 sequence is 17 residues long. Written as DNA, the CDR3 is TGTGCCAGCCCTACTCAACCGCCGGGACAGGGACCTAATGAGCAGTTCTTC. Its protein is CASPTQPPGQGPNEQFF.

The rearrangement uses TRBV29-1 and TRBJ2-7; D is possibly TRBD1 (6 bases). Germline values: CDR1 SQVTM, CDR2 ANQGSEA. The CDR3 runs to 12 residues. V gave up 1 base and J gave up 2 bases, with 6 bases separating them. The CDR3 DNA follows: TGCAGCGTTGAAGGACAGGCCTACGAGCAGTACTTC. It translates to CSVEGQAYEQYF.